This TCR beta chain appears in the sequencing data of a study of blood T cell repertoires in COVID-19. As for the study in general: COVID-19 samples, acute and convalescent, were from the United States, Italy and Spain. The cDNA or gDNA used as material had been derived from T cells, B-cell-depleted T cells, or PBMCs.

The CDR3 covers 13 residues. V gave up 2 bases and J gave up 7 bases; unmatched junction bases: 2. Germline CDR1 and CDR2: WNHNN and SYGVQD (reference sequence). Original methodology: The authors estimated nucleated cell counts from reference gene primer amplification. TCRdb's table, derived via immunoSEQ multiplex PCR, lists solely in-frame clones and lacks some. V and J calls and clone size follow that table, whereas D and trimming were derived from the DNA. This sample yields about 240,000 clones, of which roughly four fifths are seen a single time; approximately 4.8% belongs to the top ten. Sequencing input: peripheral blood. The V gene is TRBV10-1, the J gene TRBJ1-2, with TRBD1 matching 9 bases. This TCR came from a woman in her seventies with acute or convalescent COVID-19. The chain's CDR3 is CASSETGGGGYTF. The CDR3 nucleotides read TGCGCCAGCAGTGAGACAGGGGGCGGTGGCTACACCTTC.